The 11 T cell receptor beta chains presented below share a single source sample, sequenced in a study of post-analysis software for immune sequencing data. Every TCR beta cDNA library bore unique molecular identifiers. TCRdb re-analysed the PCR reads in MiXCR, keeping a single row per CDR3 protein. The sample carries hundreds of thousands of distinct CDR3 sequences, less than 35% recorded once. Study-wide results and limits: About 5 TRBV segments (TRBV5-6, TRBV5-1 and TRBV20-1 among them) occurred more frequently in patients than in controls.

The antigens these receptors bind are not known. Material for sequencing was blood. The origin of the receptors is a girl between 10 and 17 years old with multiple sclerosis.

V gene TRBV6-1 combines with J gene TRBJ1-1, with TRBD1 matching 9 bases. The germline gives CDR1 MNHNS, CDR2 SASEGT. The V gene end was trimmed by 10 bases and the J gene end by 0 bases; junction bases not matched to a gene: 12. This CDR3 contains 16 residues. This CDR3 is CATIRDRGRLNTEAFF. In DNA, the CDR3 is TGTGCCACCATACGCGACAGGGGGAGGTTGAACACTGAAGCTTTCTTT.

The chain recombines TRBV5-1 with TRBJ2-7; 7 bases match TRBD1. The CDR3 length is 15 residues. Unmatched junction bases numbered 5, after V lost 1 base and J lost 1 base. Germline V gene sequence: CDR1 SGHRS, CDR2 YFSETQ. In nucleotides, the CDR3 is TGCGCCAGCAGCTTGTCGACAGGGACATCCTACGAGCAGTACTTC. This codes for CASSLSTGTSYEQYF.

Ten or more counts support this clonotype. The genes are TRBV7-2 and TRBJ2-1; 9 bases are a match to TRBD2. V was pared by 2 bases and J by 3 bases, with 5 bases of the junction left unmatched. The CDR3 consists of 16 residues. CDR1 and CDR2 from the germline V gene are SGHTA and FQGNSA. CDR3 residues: CASSLIRGRGYNEQFF. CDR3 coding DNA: TGTGCCAGCAGCTTAATTCGCGGGAGGGGCTACAATGAGCAGTTCTTC.

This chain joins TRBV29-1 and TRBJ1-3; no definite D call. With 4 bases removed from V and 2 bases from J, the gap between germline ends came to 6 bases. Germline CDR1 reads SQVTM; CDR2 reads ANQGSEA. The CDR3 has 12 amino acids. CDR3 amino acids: CSVGVTGNTIYF. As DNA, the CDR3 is TGCAGCGTTGGTGTAACTGGAAACACCATATATTTT. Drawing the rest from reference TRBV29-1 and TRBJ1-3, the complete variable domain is SAVISQKPSRDICQRGTSLTIQCQVDSQVTMMFWYRQQPGQSLTLIATANQGSEATYESGFVIDKFPISRPNLTFSTLTVSNMSPEDSSIYLCSVGVTGNTIYFGEGSWLTVV.

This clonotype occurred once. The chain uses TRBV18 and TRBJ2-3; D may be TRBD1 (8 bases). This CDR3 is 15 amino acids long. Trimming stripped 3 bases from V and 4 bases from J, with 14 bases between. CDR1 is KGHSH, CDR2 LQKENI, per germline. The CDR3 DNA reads TGTGCCAGCTCACCCGGACAGGGAGGGTCAGATACGCAGTATTTT. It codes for CASSPGQGGSDTQYF.

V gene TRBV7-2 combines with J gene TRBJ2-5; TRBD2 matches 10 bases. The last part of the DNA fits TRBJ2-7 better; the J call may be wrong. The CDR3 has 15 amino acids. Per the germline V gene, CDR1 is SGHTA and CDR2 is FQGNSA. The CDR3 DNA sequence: TGTGCCAGCAGCGCAGATGGTAGCGGGAGGTTCGAGCAGTACTTC. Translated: CASSADGSGRFEQYF.

In DNA form, the CDR3 reads TGTGCCAGCATCTCCGCTGCCCTGGGCAATGAGCAGTTCTTC. It yields the protein CASISAALGNEQFF. The V and J genes are TRBV6-5 and TRBJ2-1; D remains unclear. Trimming left V 7 bases short and J 6 bases short, with 16 bases between. Germline V gene data show CDR1 as MNHEY and CDR2 as SVGAGI. CDR3 length: 14 amino acids.

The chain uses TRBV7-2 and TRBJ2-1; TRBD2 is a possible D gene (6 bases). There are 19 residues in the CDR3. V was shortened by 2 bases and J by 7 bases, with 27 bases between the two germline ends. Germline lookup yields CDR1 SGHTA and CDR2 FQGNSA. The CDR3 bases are TGTGCCAGCAGCTTAAAAAGGGGAACGGGGGTCTTGGGACCTAATGAGCAGTTCTTC. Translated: CASSLKRGTGVLGPNEQFF.

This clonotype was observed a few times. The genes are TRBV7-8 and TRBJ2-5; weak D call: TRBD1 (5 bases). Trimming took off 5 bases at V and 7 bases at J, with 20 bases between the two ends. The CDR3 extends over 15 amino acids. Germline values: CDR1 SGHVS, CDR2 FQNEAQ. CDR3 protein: CASSPAGSGQGTQYF. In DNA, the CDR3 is TGTGCCAGCAGCCCAGCTGGGTCAGGGCAGGGGACCCAGTACTTC.

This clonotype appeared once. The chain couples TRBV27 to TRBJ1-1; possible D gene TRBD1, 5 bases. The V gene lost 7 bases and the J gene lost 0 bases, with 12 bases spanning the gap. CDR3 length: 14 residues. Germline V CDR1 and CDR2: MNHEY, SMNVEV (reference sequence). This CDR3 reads CASIGWGMNTEAFF. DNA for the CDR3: TGTGCCAGCATTGGTTGGGGGATGAACACTGAAGCTTTCTTT.

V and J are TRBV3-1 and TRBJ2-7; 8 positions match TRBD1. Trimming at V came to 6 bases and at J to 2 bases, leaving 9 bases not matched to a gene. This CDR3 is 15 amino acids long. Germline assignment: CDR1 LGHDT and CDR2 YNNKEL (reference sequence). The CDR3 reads CASSRQGPGPYEQYF. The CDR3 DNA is TGTGCCAGCAGTCGACAGGGGCCGGGGCCCTACGAGCAGTACTTC.